The 28 T cell receptor beta chains given below trace back to one sample, sequenced in a study of T cell responses to AZD1222 COVID-19 vaccine. Method: immunoSEQ multiplex PCR; TCRdb's copy keeps in-frame clones and lacks some. Among over 60,000 clones listed, more than 65% were seen once. The material was peripheral blood, obtained on day 0 of MenACWY control vaccination. These TCRs come from an adult in good health.

This clone was counted a few times. The chain uses TRBV19 and TRBJ1-5; TRBD1 might be the D (5 bases). V lost 3 bases, J lost 7 bases, and 16 bases lay in between. The CDR3 covers 15 residues. The germline CDR1 and CDR2 sequences are LNHDA and SQIVND (reference sequence). The CDR3 DNA follows: TGTGCCAGTAGTATCAGCAACGGGGCGGAGCAGCCCCAGCATTTT. Translating gives CASSISNGAEQPQHF.

This chain links TRBV29-1 with TRBJ1-2; 8 bases line up with TRBD1. Germline lookup yields CDR1 SQVTM and CDR2 ANQGSEA. With V trimmed by 5 bases and J by 5 bases, 16 bases remained unmatched. The CDR3 is made up of 16 amino acids. CDR3 protein: CSVWGTTGAYGYGYTF. The CDR3 nucleotides are TGCAGCGTTTGGGGAACGACAGGGGCGTACGGATATGGCTACACCTTC.

This clone was observed a handful of times. This chain uses TRBV7-8 with TRBJ2-1; 9 bases match TRBD2. CDR3 length: 15 amino acids. CDR1 is SGHVS and CDR2 is FQNEAQ in the germline V gene. The V segment lost 5 bases and the J segment 5 bases; nucleotides outside the gene matches: 7. The CDR3 loop reads CASSRAGGIHNEQFF. The CDR3 bases are TGTGCCAGCAGCCGAGCGGGAGGAATCCACAATGAGCAGTTCTTC.

The chain links TRBV5-1 to TRBJ2-2; 10 bases match TRBD1. The ends lost 4 bases at V and 5 bases at J; junction bases unmatched: 5. Germline-derived CDR1 and CDR2 are SGHRS and YFSETQ. The CDR3 extends over 15 amino acids. CDR3 in DNA: TGCGCCAGCAGCCGGACAGGGGGAGGGACCGGGGAGCTGTTTTTT. Encoded protein: CASSRTGGGTGELFF.

This clone turned up a few times. V is TRBV4-1 and J is TRBJ2-7; 7 nucleotides agree with TRBD1. V was clipped by 3 bases and J by 0 bases; unmatched bases: 5. The CDR3 extends over 15 amino acids. Looked up from germline, CDR1 is MGHRA and CDR2 is YSYEKL. The chain's CDR3 is CASSQSDRSSYEQYF. CDR3 DNA: TGCGCCAGCAGCCAGTCGGACAGGAGCTCCTACGAGCAGTACTTC.

This chain uses TRBV21-1 with TRBJ2-1. TRBV21-1 is designated a pseudogene. The CDR3 is made up of 14 amino acids. For the CDR3, the DNA is TGTGCCAGCAGTCCGGCCCCACAATCCAATGAGCAGTTCTTC. Protein product: CASSPAPQSNEQFF.

The chain has TRBV9 and TRBJ2-1, with D unresolved. CDR1 and CDR2 from the germline V gene are SGDLS and YYNGEE. Deletions cut 1 base from V and 9 bases from J, with 11 bases between. There are 13 residues in the CDR3. This chain's CDR3 is CASSVSDGGEQFF. In DNA, the CDR3 is TGTGCCAGCAGCGTATCGGACGGTGGTGAGCAGTTCTTC. The full variable domain, in which reference TRBV9 and TRBJ2-1 provide the parts outside the CDR3, is DSGVTQTPKHLITATGQRVTLRCSPRSGDLSVYWYQQSLDQGLQFLIQYYNGEERAKGNILERFSAQQFPDLHSELNLSSLELGDSALYFCASSVSDGGEQFFGPGTRLTVL.

V usage is TRBV24-1 and J usage is TRBJ2-3; D remains unclear. Germline CDR1 is KGHDR and CDR2 is SFDVKD. V dropped 6 bases and J dropped 3 bases, with 9 bases sitting between them. The CDR3 spans 13 residues. CDR3 sequence: CATSKTGTDTQYF. CDR3 nucleotides: TGTGCCACCAGTAAAACCGGGACAGATACGCAGTATTTT.

The chain carries TRBV18 and TRBJ1-2; 7 bases are a match to TRBD1. From germline, CDR1 is KGHSH and CDR2 LQKENI. J lost 2 bases, V lost 6 bases, and 6 bases had no gene match. The CDR3 runs to 14 residues. The CDR3: CASSRDSSNYGYTF. Here the CDR3 DNA reads TGTGCCAGCTCTCGGGACAGCTCCAACTATGGCTACACCTTC.

The rearrangement links TRBV28 to TRBJ2-1; 7 nucleotides agree with TRBD2. V dropped 6 bases and J dropped 4; count of bases not matched to a gene: 6. CDR1 MDHEN and CDR2 SYDVKM come from the germline V gene. The CDR3 has 14 amino acids. The CDR3, as DNA: TGTGCCAGCAGCATTAGCGGGTCTTACAATGAGCAGTTCTTC. Encoded protein: CASSISGSYNEQFF.

This clone was observed a few times. The chain uses TRBV29-1 and TRBJ1-1, with D hard to call. From germline, CDR1 is SQVTM and CDR2 ANQGSEA. V shed 5 bases and J shed 5 bases, with 9 bases lying between them. The CDR3 sequence is 11 residues long. The CDR3 DNA follows: TGCAGCGTTCATAAGGGTACTGAAGCTTTCTTT. Translated: CSVHKGTEAFF.

This chain connects TRBV6-1 to TRBJ1-2; TRBD1 aligns across 7 bases. The CDR3 contains 14 residues. The germline V gene has CDR1 MNHNS and CDR2 SASEGT. V was clipped by 3 bases and J by 8 bases; unmatched bases: 9. The CDR3 DNA reads TGTGCCAGCAGTGACAGACAGGGAGGGCCAGGCTACACCTTC. Translated, it gives CASSDRQGGPGYTF.

This chain joins TRBV4-2 and TRBJ1-2; the D is unclear. The CDR3 runs 14 residues. With 4 bases removed from V and 0 bases from J, the gap between germline ends came to 9 bases. Looked up from germline, CDR1 is LGHNA and CDR2 is YNFKEQ. CDR3 nucleotide sequence: TGTGCCAGCAGCCGAGACAACGCTAACTATGGCTACACCTTC. Its protein is CASSRDNANYGYTF.

This clone was recorded a few times. J is TRBJ2-7 and V is TRBV10-2, with D perhaps matching TRBD1 (5 bases). The CDR3 length is 13 residues. Germline CDR1 and CDR2: WSHSY and SAAADI. Trimming took 8 bases from V and 7 from J, leaving 18 bases between them. The CDR3, as DNA: TGCGCCAGCGGAAAACTCGAGTCAGGGGAGCAGTACTTC. This encodes CASGKLESGEQYF.

The chain recombines TRBV2 with TRBJ1-1, with D unresolved. Trimming cost V 4 bases and J 0 bases, with 12 bases left between them. This CDR3 is built from 15 residues. Germline lookup yields CDR1 SNHLY and CDR2 FYNNEI. The CDR3: CASSVQPSMNTEAFF. DNA of the CDR3: TGTGCCAGCAGTGTTCAGCCGTCTATGAACACTGAAGCTTTCTTT.

CDR3 amino acids: CASSPLDGKNTEAFF. CDR3 coding DNA: TGCGCCAGCAGCCCACTCGACGGTAAGAACACTGAAGCTTTCTTT. The rearrangement joins TRBV5-1 to TRBJ1-1; D is undetermined. CDR1 and CDR2 (germline): SGHRS, YFSETQ. The CDR3 runs to 15 residues. V was clipped by 4 bases and J by 1 base, with 14 bases between them. The full variable domain, rest sourced from reference TRBV5-1 and TRBJ1-1, is KAGVTQTPRYLIKTRGQQVTLSCSPISGHRSVSWYQQTPGQGLQFLFEYFSETQRNKGNFPGRFSGRQFSNSRSEMNVSTLELGDSALYLCASSPLDGKNTEAFFGQGTRLTVV.

The CDR3 spells CASSLEPLPGELFF. CDR3 coding DNA: TGCGCCAGCAGCTTGGAACCACTCCCCGGGGAGCTGTTTTTT. This rearrangement joins TRBV5-1 to TRBJ2-2; D not certain. Germline loops: CDR1 SGHRS, CDR2 YFSETQ. This CDR3 has 14 amino acids. The ends were cut back, 0 bases at V and 6 bases at J, with 9 bases in the middle.

This clone occurred a few times. The chain uses TRBV28 and TRBJ2-3, with 11 bases fitting TRBD2. Germline lookup yields CDR1 MDHEN and CDR2 SYDVKM. This CDR3 comprises 16 residues. The junction had 12 bases not matched to a gene; V was cut back by 6 bases and J by 7 bases. The CDR3 sequence: CASRTGIAGGRYTQYF. The CDR3 DNA sequence: TGTGCCAGCAGAACTGGCATAGCGGGGGGGCGATATACGCAGTATTTT. Full variable domain (missing parts from reference TRBV28 and TRBJ2-3): DVKVTQSSRYLVKRTGEKVFLECVQDMDHENMFWYRQDPGLGLRLIYFSYDVKMKEKGDIPEGYSVSREKKERFSLILESASTNQTSMYLCASRTGIAGGRYTQYFGPGTRLTVL.

The chain joins TRBV19 to TRBJ1-1; D unresolved. V shed 3 bases and J shed 1 base, with 6 bases lying between them. The CDR3 length is 13 residues. Germline V gene lookup returns CDR1 LNHDA and CDR2 SQIVND (reference sequence). In DNA, the CDR3 is TGTGCCAGTAGTATTCAGGAGAACACTGAAGCTTTCTTT. It translates to CASSIQENTEAFF.

In this sample, this clone turned up a few times. The CDR3 DNA is TGTGCCAGCAGCTTAGTTCGGGACTGGGGCACAGATACGCAGTATTTT. Translating gives CASSLVRDWGTDTQYF. The chain employs TRBV7-9 and TRBJ2-3; maybe TRBD2 (6 bases). CDR1 SEHNR and CDR2 FQNEAQ come from the germline V gene (reference sequence). V was pared by 1 base and J by 1 base, with 12 bases between. The length of the CDR3 is 16 residues.

The V call is TRBV10-3, the J call TRBJ2-7; 7 nucleotides agree with TRBD1. Germline V CDR1 and CDR2: ENHRY, SYGVKD. CDR3 length: 14 amino acids. Trimming removed 3 bases from V and 0 bases from J; junction bases left unmatched: 2. The CDR3 loop reads CAISEGQVSYEQYF. CDR3 sequence (DNA): TGTGCCATCAGTGAAGGACAGGTCTCCTACGAGCAGTACTTC.

This clone was seen a few times. The chain couples TRBV29-1 to TRBJ2-5, with 7 bases identical to TRBD1. Germline CDR1 reads SQVTM; CDR2 reads ANQGSEA. CDR3 length: 15 residues. Trimming took 2 bases from V and 2 from J; bases not matched to a gene: 8. CDR3 sequence (DNA): TGCAGCGTTGAATTATTGACAGGGTATCAAGAGACCCAGTACTTC. This sequence encodes CSVELLTGYQETQYF. Based on the CDR3 plus reference TRBV29-1 and TRBJ2-5, the full variable domain is SAVISQKPSRDICQRGTSLTIQCQVDSQVTMMFWYRQQPGQSLTLIATANQGSEATYESGFVIDKFPISRPNLTFSTLTVSNMSPEDSSIYLCSVELLTGYQETQYFGPGTRLLVL.

This chain joins TRBV5-1 and TRBJ1-3, with D unclear. The V gene lost 0 bases and the J gene lost 3 bases, with 7 bases spanning the gap. Germline V lookup: CDR1 SGHRS, CDR2 YFSETQ. The length of the CDR3 is 14 residues. CDR3 sequence reads: CASSLEGHGNTIYF. The DNA for the CDR3 is TGCGCCAGCAGCTTGGAGGGTCATGGAAACACCATATATTTT.

This chain links TRBV6-5 with TRBJ1-4, with D perhaps matching TRBD1 (5 bases). Trimming pared 4 bases from V and 7 bases from J, leaving 16 bases between. The germline gives CDR1 MNHEY, CDR2 SVGAGI. The CDR3 contains 15 residues. The CDR3 DNA sequence: TGTGCCAGCAGTTCGGGGTTGGGGCGCGGTGAAAAACTGTTTTTT. Protein sequence: CASSSGLGRGEKLFF.

There are a few counts of this clone. The chain has TRBV19 and TRBJ2-3; 11 bases are a match to TRBD2. The germline V gene has CDR1 LNHDA and CDR2 SQIVND (reference sequence). This CDR3 is 16 amino acids long. V was pared by 5 bases and J by 3 bases, with 7 bases of the junction left unmatched. The CDR3 spells CASSVLSGGGTDTQYF. CDR3 nucleotides: TGTGCCAGTAGTGTCCTTAGCGGGGGGGGAACAGATACGCAGTATTTT.

This rearrangement joins TRBV3-1 (or the pseudogene TRBV3-2) to TRBJ1-2, with D tentatively TRBD1 (5 bases). V dropped 4 bases and J dropped 4 bases, with 13 bases sitting between them. Looked up from germline, CDR1 is LGHDT and CDR2 is YNNKEL (reference sequence). The CDR3 contains 14 residues. The CDR3 region is CASSPRGTGYGYTF. In DNA form, the CDR3 reads TGTGCCAGCAGCCCTAGAGGGACCGGCTATGGCTACACCTTC.

The chain uses TRBV19 and TRBJ2-1; D possibly uses TRBD1 or TRBD2 (7 bases each). The V and J ends lost 7 bases and 7 bases respectively, with 20 bases between them. Germline V gives CDR1 LNHDA, CDR2 SQIVND (reference sequence). There are 15 residues in the CDR3. The CDR3 DNA follows: TGTGCCAGTAACTCCGGGAGCCAGGGGGGGAATGAGCAGTTCTTC. It yields the protein CASNSGSQGGNEQFF.

By share of the sample, this clone is medium-sized. V is TRBV30 and J is TRBJ1-1; 7 bases are shared with TRBD1. Germline CDR1 is GTSNPN and CDR2 is SVGIG (reference sequence). Trimming removed 1 base from V and 5 bases from J; junction bases left unmatched: 4. The CDR3 has 13 amino acids. CDR3 sequence: CAWSADRRTEAFF. The CDR3 bases are TGTGCCTGGAGTGCGGACAGGAGGACTGAAGCTTTCTTT.